This TCR beta chain was sequenced for a study of T-cell memory formation after mild COVID-19. Findings of the study overall: Most CD4+ clones that shrank were in CM and EM, while CD8+ ones turned up in EMRA.

UMIs and sample barcodes were carried by the TCR alpha and TCR beta cDNA libraries that 5'RACE produced using constant-segment primers. A single record per CDR3 protein comes from TCRdb applying MiXCR to the 5' RACE reads. The table lists fewer than 250,000 distinct CDR3 sequences, over 9.5% of them singletons. On this clonotype itself: Antigen: not known.

The specimen was PBMCs or a T cell subset sorted from them (not recorded which). This clonotype was sampled from a man younger than 35 who had mild COVID-19 (a few samples of this study predate the infection). Cell type and time point are not known.

For the CDR3, the DNA is TGCAGTGGGGCAGGTTACAACACTGAAGCTTTCTTT. As protein: CSGAGYNTEAFF. The chain carries TRBV29-1 and TRBJ1-1, with D possibly matching TRBD1 (5 bases). The CDR3 spans 12 residues. Germline values: CDR1 SQVTM, CDR2 ANQGSEA. The full variable domain, with the rest looked up from reference TRBV29-1 and TRBJ1-1, is SAVISQKPSRDICQRGTSLTIQCQVDSQVTMMFWYRQQPGQSLTLIATANQGSEATYESGFVIDKFPISRPNLTFSTLTVSNMSPEDSSIYLCSGAGYNTEAFFGQGTRLTVV.